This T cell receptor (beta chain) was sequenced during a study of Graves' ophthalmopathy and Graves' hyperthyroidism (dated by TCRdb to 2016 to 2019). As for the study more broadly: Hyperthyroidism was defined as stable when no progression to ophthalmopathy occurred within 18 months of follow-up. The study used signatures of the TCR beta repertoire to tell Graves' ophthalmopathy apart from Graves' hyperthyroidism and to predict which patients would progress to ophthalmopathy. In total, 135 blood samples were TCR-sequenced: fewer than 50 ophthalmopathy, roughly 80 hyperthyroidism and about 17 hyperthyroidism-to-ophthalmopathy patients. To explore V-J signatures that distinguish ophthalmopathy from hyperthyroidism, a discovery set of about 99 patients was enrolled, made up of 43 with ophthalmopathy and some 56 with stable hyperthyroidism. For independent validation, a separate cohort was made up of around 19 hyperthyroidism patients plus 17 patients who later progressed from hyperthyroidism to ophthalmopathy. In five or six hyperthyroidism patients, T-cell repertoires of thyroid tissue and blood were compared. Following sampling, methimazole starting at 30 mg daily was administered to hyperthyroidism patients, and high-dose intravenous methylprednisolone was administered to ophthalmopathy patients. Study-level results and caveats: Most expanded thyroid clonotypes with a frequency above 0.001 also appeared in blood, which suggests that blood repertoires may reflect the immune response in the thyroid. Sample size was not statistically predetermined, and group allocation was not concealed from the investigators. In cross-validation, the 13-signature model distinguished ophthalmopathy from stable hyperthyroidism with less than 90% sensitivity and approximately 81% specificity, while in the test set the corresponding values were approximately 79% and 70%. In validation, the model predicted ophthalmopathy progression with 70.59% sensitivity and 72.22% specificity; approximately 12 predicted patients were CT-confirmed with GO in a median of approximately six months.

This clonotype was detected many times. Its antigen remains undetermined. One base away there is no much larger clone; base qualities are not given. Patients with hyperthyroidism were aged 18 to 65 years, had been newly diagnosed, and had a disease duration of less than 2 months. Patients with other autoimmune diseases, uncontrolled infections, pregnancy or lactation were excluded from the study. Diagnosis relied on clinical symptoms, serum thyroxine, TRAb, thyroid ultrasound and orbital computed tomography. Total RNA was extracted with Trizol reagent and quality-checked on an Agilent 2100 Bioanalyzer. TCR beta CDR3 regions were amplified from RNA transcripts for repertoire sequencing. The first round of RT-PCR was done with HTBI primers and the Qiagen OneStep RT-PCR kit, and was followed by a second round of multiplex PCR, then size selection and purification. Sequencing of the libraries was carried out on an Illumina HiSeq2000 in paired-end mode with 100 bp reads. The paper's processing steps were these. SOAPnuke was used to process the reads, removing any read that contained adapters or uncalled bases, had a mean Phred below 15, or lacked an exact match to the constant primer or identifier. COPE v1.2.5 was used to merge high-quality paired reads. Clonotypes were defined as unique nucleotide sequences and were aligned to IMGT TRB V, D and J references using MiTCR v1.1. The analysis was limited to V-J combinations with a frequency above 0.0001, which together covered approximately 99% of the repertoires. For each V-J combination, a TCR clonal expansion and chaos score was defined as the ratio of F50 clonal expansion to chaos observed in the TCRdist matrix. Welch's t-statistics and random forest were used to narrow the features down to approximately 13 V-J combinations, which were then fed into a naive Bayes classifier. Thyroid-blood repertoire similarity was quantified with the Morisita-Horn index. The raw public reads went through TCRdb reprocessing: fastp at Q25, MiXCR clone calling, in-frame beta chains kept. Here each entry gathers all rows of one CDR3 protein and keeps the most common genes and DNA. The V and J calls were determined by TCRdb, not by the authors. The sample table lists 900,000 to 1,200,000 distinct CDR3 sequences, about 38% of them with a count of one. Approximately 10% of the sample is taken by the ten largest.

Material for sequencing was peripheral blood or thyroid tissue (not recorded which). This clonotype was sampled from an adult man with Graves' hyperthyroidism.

CDR3 sequence: CASSQAELETQYF. The DNA reads TGTGCCAGCAGCCAAGCAGAGCTAGAGACCCAGTACTTC. The sequence is built from TRBV3-1 and TRBJ2-5; no D gene can be assigned with confidence. The germline V gene (reference sequence) supplies CDR1 LGHDT and CDR2 YNNKEL. CDR3 length: 13 amino acids, cysteine to phenylalanine. Here the CDR3 DNA is all that survives: 39 bases in frame from base 1. The germline ends are 7 bases apart after V is trimmed by 1 base and J by 4 bases.